The clone carrying this T cell receptor (beta chain) was observed a handful of times. The data are from a study of identical twins. Each cDNA held unique molecular identifiers, and template switching gave it a universal primer site. TCRdb reanalysed the 5' RACE reads using MiXCR and keeps one entry per CDR3 protein. The table has 200,000 to 300,000 distinct CDR3 sequences, approximately 10% seen once. Sequencing input: memory T cells sorted from blood. The TCR comes from a man over 45 in good health.

CDR3: CASSLDAASTDTQYF. DNA for the CDR3: TGTGCCAGCAGCTTGGATGCAGCTAGCACAGATACGCAGTATTTT. The chain has TRBV5-4 and TRBJ2-3; the D is unclear. Germline assignment: CDR1 SGHNT and CDR2 YYREEE (reference sequence). V was clipped by 0 bases and J by 0 bases, with 8 bases between them. This CDR3 contains 15 residues.